One TCR beta chain is described in this entry. The target antigen is unknown. Germline assignment: CDR1 MNHEY and CDR2 SVGAGI. The CDR3 has 16 amino acids. Trimming removed 4 bases at V and 0 bases at J, with 13 bases between. These data come from a study of OX40 agonist ivuxolimab in advanced cancers. Study-wide points: With doses of 0.1-3.0 mg/kg, partial responders showed among the lowest clonal expansion.

Sequencing used immunoSEQ multiplex PCR; TCRdb keeps in-frame clones, though not all of them. This sample has 45,000 to 50,000 clones; about 83% occur once, and the top ten carry 11% to 15%. This specimen was CD4+ or CD8+ T cells sorted from blood, taken in a trial of the OX40 agonist ivuxolimab. This chain joins TRBV6-5 and TRBJ1-5; D ambiguous. This TCR was sampled from an adult with an advanced solid tumor such as melanoma, head and neck, liver or kidney cancer. The CDR3 reads CASSSRRTHSNQPQHF. The DNA of the CDR3 is TGTGCCAGCAGTTCAAGGCGGACCCATAGCAATCAGCCCCAGCATTTT.